A single sample is the source of the 26 T cell receptor beta chains below, sequenced in a study of blood T cell repertoires in COVID-19 (dated by TCRdb to about 2020). Libraries were constructed by the immunoSEQ multiplex PCR assay. TCRdb obtained this table from immuneACCESS and retained in-frame rearrangements with V and J assigned. These tables miss some clones; where compared with another copy, unresolved V genes account for less than half of the shortfall, and the remainder is unexplained. The sample yields about 280,000 clones; around 90% were counted once. The ten biggest clones cover about 0.94% of the sample. The sequencing input was peripheral blood. Every receptor here comes from a woman in her forties who had recovered from COVID-19.

This clone was detected only once. The chain couples TRBV15 to TRBJ2-7; maybe TRBD1 (6 bases). Germline CDR1 reads LNHNV; CDR2 reads YYDKDF (reference sequence). CDR3 length equals 13 residues. Trimming shortened V by 4 bases and J by 4 bases, and 11 bases separated the two germline ends. The CDR3 region is CATSKKTGYEQYF. The CDR3 DNA reads as TGTGCCACCAGCAAGAAGACAGGTTACGAGCAGTACTTC.

The rearrangement joins TRBV5-1 to TRBJ2-1; possibly TRBD2 for D (6 bases). Germline CDR1 and CDR2: SGHRS and YFSETQ. The CDR3 has 17 amino acids. The ends were cut back, 0 bases at V and 5 bases at J, with 18 bases in the middle. The CDR3 protein is CASSLAGTPGLNNEQFF. The CDR3 DNA reads as TGCGCCAGCAGCTTGGCGGGGACTCCGGGGCTAAACAATGAGCAGTTCTTC.

This chain joins TRBV5-5 and TRBJ2-3; 10 bases are a match to TRBD2. Germline V lookup: CDR1 SGHKS, CDR2 YYEKEE (reference sequence). Trimming at V came to 3 bases and at J to 1 base, leaving 14 bases not matched to a gene. The length of the CDR3 is 19 residues. The CDR3 DNA is TGTGCCAGCAGCTCTACTTTCAGCGGGAGGGGGGGCGGCACAGATACGCAGTATTTT. Translation: CASSSTFSGRGGGTDTQYF.

V usage is TRBV5-1 and J usage is TRBJ1-3, with D perhaps TRBD1 (5 bases). CDR3 length equals 15 residues. The V end lost 0 bases, the J end lost 2 bases, and 9 bases lay between the germline ends. Germline CDR1 is SGHRS and CDR2 is YFSETQ. In nucleotides, the CDR3 is TGCGCCAGCAGCTTGGGCGCAGGGACTGGAAACACCATATATTTT. Protein product: CASSLGAGTGNTIYF.

The chain recombines TRBV9 with TRBJ2-7, with 12 bases aligning to TRBD2. The CDR3 extends over 17 amino acids. Germline V lookup: CDR1 SGDLS, CDR2 YYNGEE. V gave up 4 bases and J gave up 2 bases; unmatched junction bases: 10. The CDR3 sequence: CASSSTSGRPPTYEQYF. The DNA of the CDR3 is TGTGCCAGCAGCTCCACTAGCGGGAGGCCCCCAACCTACGAGCAGTACTTC.

The rearrangement uses TRBV7-8 and TRBJ1-1; D gene uncertain. Trimming stripped 3 bases from V and 1 base from J, with 9 bases between. Germline CDR1 and CDR2: SGHVS and FQNEAQ. This CDR3 has 14 amino acids. CDR3 nucleotides: TGTGCCAGCAGCTTTTCTAGCACGAACACTGAAGCTTTCTTT. Its protein product is CASSFSSTNTEAFF.

The rearrangement uses TRBV5-6 and TRBJ2-1; the D gene is possibly TRBD2 (7 bases). The CDR3 is 13 residues long. V shed 3 bases and J shed 9 bases, with 13 bases lying between them. Looked up from germline, CDR1 is SGHDT and CDR2 is YYEEEE. CDR3 sequence (DNA): TGTGCCAGCAGCTGGGGGGCTAGCGGTGAGCAGTTCTTC. It codes for CASSWGASGEQFF. The variable domain in full, completed from reference TRBV5-6 and TRBJ2-1, reads DAGVTQSPTHLIKTRGQQVTLRCSPKSGHDTVSWYQQALGQGPQFIFQYYEEEERQRGNFPDRFSGHQFPNYSSELNVNALLLGDSALYLCASSWGASGEQFFGPGTRLTVL.

The chain joins TRBV6-5 to TRBJ1-1, with D tentatively TRBD1 (6 bases). CDR1 and CDR2 (germline): MNHEY, SVGAGI. V dropped 6 bases and J dropped 0 bases, with 11 bases sitting between them. The CDR3 covers 14 residues. The CDR3 loop reads CASRVQGMNTEAFF. CDR3 coding DNA: TGTGCCAGCAGAGTGCAGGGGATGAACACTGAAGCTTTCTTT.

The V and J genes are TRBV6-5 and TRBJ1-1; the match to TRBD1 covers 10 bases. The CDR3 covers 15 residues. Germline V CDR1 and CDR2: MNHEY, SVGAGI. V trimming: 1 base; J trimming: 3 bases; junction bases outside the gene matches: 2. The CDR3 region is CASSYLGTGDTEAFF. The CDR3 DNA follows: TGTGCCAGCAGTTACTTAGGGACAGGGGACACTGAAGCTTTCTTT.

The rearrangement links TRBV18 to TRBJ1-2; no reliable D call. The germline gives CDR1 KGHSH, CDR2 LQKENI. The CDR3 is 15 amino acids. V lost 0 bases to trimming and J lost 4 bases, with 12 bases between them. CDR3 region: CASSPPNTGSYGYTF. The DNA for the CDR3 is TGTGCCAGCTCACCACCGAATACGGGATCCTATGGCTACACCTTC.

This clone was detected only once. The chain recombines TRBV10-2 with TRBJ2-3, with a tentative D call TRBD2 (5 bases). Germline CDR1 and CDR2: WSHSY and SAAADI. Trimming cost V 7 bases and J 0 bases, with 23 bases left between them. The length of the CDR3 is 18 residues. This CDR3 is CASTSTQKRSLSTDTQYF. CDR3 sequence (DNA): TGCGCCAGCACCTCGACACAAAAGCGGAGTCTAAGCACAGATACGCAGTATTTT.

V is TRBV7-9 and J is TRBJ2-5; 10 bases are a match to TRBD2. The CDR3 is made up of 16 amino acids. Trimming at V came to 4 bases and at J to 6 bases, leaving 11 bases not matched to a gene. Germline loops: CDR1 SEHNR, CDR2 FQNEAQ (reference sequence). The CDR3 is CASSSQEREGHKTQYF. As DNA, the CDR3 is TGTGCCAGCAGCTCCCAGGAGCGGGAGGGTCATAAGACCCAGTACTTC. The full variable domain, completed using reference TRBV7-9 and TRBJ2-5, is DTGVSQNPRHKITKRGQNVTFRCDPISEHNRLYWYRQTLGQGPEFLTYFQNEAQLEKSRLLSDRFSAERPKGSFSTLEIQRTEQGDSAMYLCASSSQEREGHKTQYFGPGTRLLVL.

The rearrangement joins TRBV27 to TRBJ1-1; a weak D match, TRBD1 (6 bases). The CDR3 extends over 16 amino acids. V was cut by 3 bases and J by 4 bases, with 18 bases left in between. Looked up from germline, CDR1 is MNHEY and CDR2 is SMNVEV (reference sequence). The CDR3 sequence is CASSFRGGRMGTEAFF. As DNA, the CDR3 is TGTGCCAGCAGTTTTCGAGGGGGTAGGATGGGCACTGAAGCTTTCTTT.

A word on this clone: The same CDR3 is also encoded by other DNA sequences in this sample. The V gene is TRBV29-1, the J gene TRBJ1-5, with 7 nucleotides matching TRBD1. Germline values: CDR1 SQVTM, CDR2 ANQGSEA. V was pared by 4 bases and J by 7 bases, with 7 bases of the junction left unmatched. This CDR3 comprises 13 residues. The CDR3 protein is CSVGQGVGQPQHF. The CDR3 DNA sequence: TGCAGCGTTGGTCAGGGGGTAGGGCAGCCCCAGCATTTT.

The J gene is TRBJ2-5, the V gene TRBV11-2; D ambiguous. This CDR3 region has 13 residues. Between the trimmed V and J ends, which lost 5 bases and 2 bases, there was a span of 9 bases. Germline values: CDR1 SGHAT, CDR2 FQNNGV. The CDR3 nucleotides read TGTGCCAGCAGCCTCCGACTGCAAGAGACCCAGTACTTC. Translated, it gives CASSLRLQETQYF.

The chain combines TRBV11-2 with TRBJ1-1, with 9 bases that match TRBD1. CDR1 and CDR2 from the germline V gene are SGHAT and FQNNGV. The V gene end was trimmed by 1 base and the J gene end by 3 bases; junction bases not matched to a gene: 15. CDR3 size: 19 residues. The CDR3 sequence: CASSLGFRQGGAGYTEAFF. The CDR3 DNA sequence: TGTGCCAGCAGCTTAGGGTTCCGACAGGGGGGGGCTGGATACACTGAAGCTTTCTTT.

Details on this clone: At one of its ends the junction is not consistent with the germline gene, which may arise from a read error. The chain links TRBV7-7 to TRBJ2-3; TRBD2 matches 10 bases. Germline CDR1 and CDR2: SSHAT and FNYEAQ (reference sequence). The CDR3 is 18 residues long. Here the CDR3 reads CASSLNPGLAAGTDTQYF. Written as DNA, the CDR3 is TGTGCTAGCAGTCTTAACCCTGGACTAGCGGCGGGCACAGATACGCAGTATTTT.

This clone showed up just once. The chain employs TRBV6-5 and TRBJ2-3; TRBD1 agrees at 7 bases. V was pared by 2 bases and J by 2 bases, with 1 base of the junction left unmatched. Germline CDR1 reads MNHEY; CDR2 reads SVGAGI. The length of the CDR3 is 14 residues. DNA of the CDR3: TGTGCCAGCAGTTACAGGGGGCACACAGATACGCAGTATTTT. Translation: CASSYRGHTDTQYF.

V gene TRBV9 combines with J gene TRBJ2-1; TRBD2 matches 7 bases. Germline CDR1 is SGDLS and CDR2 is YYNGEE. This CDR3 spans 15 amino acids. V dropped 1 base and J dropped 0; count of bases not matched to a gene: 1. The CDR3 here is CASSVRGGSYNEQFF. The CDR3 DNA is TGTGCCAGCAGCGTACGCGGGGGCTCCTACAATGAGCAGTTCTTC.

The rearrangement links TRBV5-1 to TRBJ2-5, with 7 bases matching TRBD2. CDR1 and CDR2 (germline): SGHRS, YFSETQ. The junction had 6 bases not matched to a gene; V was cut back by 4 bases and J by 3 bases. This CDR3 has 14 residues. CDR3 bases: TGCGCCAGCAGCCGGGGGGTAGGAGAAGAGACCCAGTACTTC. It is translated as CASSRGVGEETQYF.

The V call is TRBV6-5, the J call TRBJ2-2; TRBD1 agrees at 8 bases. In germline, CDR1 is MNHEY, CDR2 SVGAGI. The CDR3 length is 15 residues. The junction had 11 bases not matched to a gene; V was cut back by 8 bases and J by 6 bases. The chain's CDR3 is CASSFNPGGPGELFF. In DNA form, the CDR3 reads TGTGCCAGCTCTTTCAATCCAGGGGGCCCCGGGGAGCTGTTTTTT.

This sequence joins TRBV19 and TRBJ1-1, with TRBD1 as a possible D gene (5 bases). Trimming took 10 bases from V and 1 from J, leaving 13 bases between them. Germline assignment: CDR1 LNHDA and CDR2 SQIVND (reference sequence). This CDR3 region has 13 residues. The CDR3 here is CATSTVRNTEAFF. The CDR3 DNA reads as TGTGCCACCTCGACAGTTCGGAACACTGAAGCTTTCTTT.

This clone was seen just once. The rearrangement links TRBV18 to TRBJ2-2; D gene unclear. Germline values: CDR1 KGHSH, CDR2 LQKENI. Deletions cut 7 bases from V and 0 bases from J, with 3 bases between. This CDR3 comprises 12 residues. CDR3 in DNA: TGTGCCAGCTTAGCGAACACCGGGGAGCTGTTTTTT. It yields the protein CASLANTGELFF.

This clone was found once. V is TRBV10-3 and J is TRBJ2-1, with 7 bases that match TRBD1. The junction had 6 bases not matched to a gene; V was cut back by 0 bases and J by 10 bases. The CDR3 contains 14 residues. Germline loops: CDR1 ENHRY, CDR2 SYGVKD. DNA of the CDR3: TGTGCCATCAGTGAGTCGGCGACAGGGAAGGAGCAGTTCTTC. Its protein is CAISESATGKEQFF.

The chain has TRBV7-9 and TRBJ2-7; maybe TRBD1 (6 bases). Germline CDR1 SEHNR, CDR2 FQNEAQ (reference sequence). Deletions cut 5 bases from V and 4 bases from J, with 21 bases between. The CDR3 sequence is 16 residues long. CDR3: CASSPTPGQGIYEQYF. CDR3 nucleotide sequence: TGTGCCAGCAGCCCTACCCCGGGGCAGGGGATTTACGAGCAGTACTTC.

The gene calls are TRBV5-1 and TRBJ2-3; D may be TRBD1 (5 bases). The CDR3 spans 15 residues. Trimming shortened V by 0 bases and J by 4 bases, and 12 bases separated the two germline ends. Germline values: CDR1 SGHRS, CDR2 YFSETQ. The DNA for the CDR3 is TGCGCCAGCAGCTTGGCTGCCAGGGCAGCAGATACGCAGTATTTT. This sequence encodes CASSLAARAADTQYF.